The entry that follows covers one T cell receptor (beta chain) sequence. Its antigen is as yet unknown. The CDR3 contains 16 residues. CDR1 is MGHRA, CDR2 YSYEKL, per germline. V shed 3 bases and J 9 bases; nucleotides not matched to a gene: 14. Profiling relied on immunoSEQ multiplex PCR, and the TCRdb table lists in-frame clones only, not all of them. The table includes about 2 million clones, over 85% detected once. These data are taken from a study of shared clonotypes between healthy human individuals. Study-level results: The diversity represented, both genetic and in exposure history, was limited by few donors.

This TCR came from a man between 18 and 35 years old in good health. V usage is TRBV4-1 and J usage is TRBJ2-1; 7 nucleotides match TRBD1. Sequencing was carried out using naive CD4+ T cells sorted from blood. As to subset: CD45RA+ positively selected. CDR3 sequence reads: CASSHGGQALPGEQFF. CDR3 nucleotides: TGCGCCAGCAGCCACGGCGGACAGGCCCTACCGGGTGAGCAGTTCTTC.